The clone carrying this T cell receptor beta chain was seen a handful of times. The antigen is not known. These data come from a study of Graves' ophthalmopathy and Graves' hyperthyroidism. This CDR3 has 13 residues. Trimming removed 2 bases from V and 4 bases from J, with 9 bases in between. Germline values: CDR1 SNHLY, CDR2 FYNNEI. Ophthalmopathy in the donors was of moderate-to-severe activity, with CAS ≥3, NOSPECS ≥4 and duration under 3 months. Each diagnosis was determined on the basis of clinical symptoms, serum thyroxine, TRAb, thyroid ultrasound and orbital computed tomography. Amplified TCR beta CDR3 regions were obtained using RNA transcripts as template. The first round was an RT-PCR with HTBI primers, and the second round was a multiplex PCR. MiXCR, applied by TCRdb to the multiplex PCR reads, yields one record per CDR3 protein. The table lists some 750,000 distinct CDR3 sequences, approximately 40% of them singletons, with roughly 45% in the top ten.

General observations from the study: Its predictions of ophthalmopathy progression gave the model 70.59% sensitivity and roughly 76% specificity.

The sequence came from an adult man with Graves' ophthalmopathy. The sequenced sample consisted of peripheral blood. V and J are TRBV2 and TRBJ2-7; D uncertain. The CDR3 DNA reads as TGTGCCAGCAGTGAACGAGCCCCTTACGAGCAGTACTTC. Translation gives CASSERAPYEQYF.